The table lists the clone carrying this T cell receptor (beta chain) with many counts. V lost 0 bases to trimming and J lost 7 bases, with 16 bases between them. The CDR3 sequence is 15 residues long. Germline values: CDR1 SGHRS, CDR2 YFSETQ. Amplification of TCR beta CDR3 regions was performed using RNA transcripts as template. HTBI primers drove first-round RT-PCR of the TCR CDR3. One entry per CDR3 protein results from TCRdb running MiXCR on the multiplex PCR reads. The sample lists 500,000 to 700,000 distinct CDR3 sequences, about a sixth occurring once. The data were obtained in a study of T cells in Graves' hyperthyroidism and ophthalmopathy.

The source of this sequence is a woman aged 18-35 years with Graves' hyperthyroidism. The sample was blood. V usage is TRBV5-1 and J usage is TRBJ2-5, with a weak D call TRBD1 (5 bases). CDR3 nucleotides: TGCGCCAGCAGCTTGGACCTCCCCAGGGATGGGACCCAGTACTTC. Translating it yields CASSLDLPRDGTQYF.